The 15 T cell receptor beta chains given below trace back to one sample, sequenced in a study of T cells after posttransplantation cyclophosphamide. Produced via immunoSEQ multiplex PCR; TCRdb's table is partial and in-frame only. This sample comprises some 46,000 clones, none seen once only. Sequencing was performed on PBMCs. The receptor source for this set is a middle-aged man in good health, CMV-negative, and a related stem cell transplant donor.

This clone has ten or more counts. The chain couples TRBV19 to TRBJ1-5; tentative D call: TRBD1 (5 bases). The CDR3 extends over 15 amino acids. The germline CDR1 and CDR2 sequences are LNHDA and SQIVND (reference sequence). Trimming removed 4 bases from V and 0 bases from J, with 10 bases in between. The CDR3 coding sequence is TGTGCCAGTAGTAGGAGGGGCTATAGCAATCAGCCCCAGCATTTT. This codes for CASSRRGYSNQPQHF. Full variable domain (missing parts from reference TRBV19 and TRBJ1-5): DGGITQSPKYLFRKEGQNVTLSCEQNLNHDAMYWYRQDPGQGLRLIYYSQIVNDFQKGDIAEGYSVSREKKESFPLTVTSAQKNPTAFYLCASSRRGYSNQPQHFGDGTRLSIL.

This clone has a count of ten or more. The V gene is TRBV7-9, the J gene TRBJ2-2, with 14 positions matching TRBD2. The CDR3 spans 18 residues. Losses at the gene ends were 5 bases for V and 7 bases for J; bases not matched to a gene: 12. Germline V gene lookup returns CDR1 SEHNR and CDR2 FQNEAQ (reference sequence). The CDR3 DNA is TGTGCCAGCAGCCATGGGACTAGCGGGAGAATAAGTAGCGGGGAGCTGTTTTTT. Its translation is CASSHGTSGRISSGELFF.

In regard to this clone: Within the sample, other DNA sequences also encode this same CDR3. The chain employs TRBV7-9 and TRBJ2-7; 8 nucleotides match TRBD1. CDR3 length equals 14 residues. V lost 1 base, J lost 2 bases, and 1 base stayed unmatched. CDR1 is SEHNR, CDR2 FQNEAQ, per germline (reference sequence). CDR3: CASSLGQGTYEQYF. The CDR3 region has the DNA TGTGCCAGCAGCTTAGGACAGGGGACCTACGAGCAGTACTTC.

This clone was observed a handful of times. The rearrangement links TRBV6-1 to TRBJ1-6, with a weak D call TRBD1 (5 bases). Germline V gene data show CDR1 as MNHNS and CDR2 as SASEGT. CDR3 length: 15 amino acids. Deletions cut 2 bases from V and 7 bases from J, with 12 bases between. For the CDR3, the DNA is TGTGCCAGCAGTGAACCGACAGCGCTAAATTCACCCCTCCACTTT. Translated, it gives CASSEPTALNSPLHF.

This clone was counted ten times or more. The chain is built from TRBV19 and TRBJ2-4; 7 positions agree with TRBD2. CDR3 length: 12 amino acids. Trimming removed 6 bases from V and 15 bases from J; junction bases left unmatched: 11. Germline lookup yields CDR1 LNHDA and CDR2 SQIVND (reference sequence). CDR3 amino acids: CASSHPVGGLYF. In DNA, the CDR3 is TGTGCCAGTAGCCACCCCGTGGGAGGGTTGTACTTC.

This clone was counted at least ten times. The V call is TRBV11-3, the J call TRBJ2-1, with TRBD2 matching 7 bases. Looked up from germline, CDR1 is SGHNT and CDR2 is YENEEA. The CDR3 covers 17 residues. Losses at the gene ends were 2 bases for V and 8 bases for J; bases not matched to a gene: 15. Here the CDR3 DNA reads TGTGCCAGCAGCTTAACAACCGGGGCGGGAGCTTTGGATGAGCAGTTCTTC. This codes for CASSLTTGAGALDEQFF.

This clone showed up many times. This chain uses TRBV11-3 with TRBJ2-3; TRBD1 matches 7 bases. With 4 bases clipped from V and 0 bases from J, the junction kept 4 bases outside the gene matches. CDR1 is SGHNT, CDR2 YENEEA, per germline. This CDR3 comprises 15 residues. The CDR3 region has the DNA TGTGCCAGCAGCTCCAAGGGGGCTAGCACAGATACGCAGTATTTT. Translation gives CASSSKGASTDTQYF.

This clone was recorded a few times. The chain carries TRBV7-7 and TRBJ2-7, with 9 bases aligning to TRBD1. The CDR3 covers 16 residues. V shed 4 bases and J 5 bases; nucleotides not matched to a gene: 12. Germline V gene sequence: CDR1 SSHAT, CDR2 FNYEAQ (reference sequence). The DNA for the CDR3 is TGTGCCAGCAGCTCCGTTCGCCGGGACAGGGAACACGAGCAGTACTTC. It yields the protein CASSSVRRDREHEQYF. The full variable domain, rest sourced from reference TRBV7-7 and TRBJ2-7, is GAGVSQSPRYKVTKRGQDVTLRCDPISSHATLYWYQQALGQGPEFLTYFNYEAQPDKSGLPSDRFSAERPEGSISTLTIQRTEQRDSAMYRCASSSVRRDREHEQYFGPGTRLTVT.

This clone showed up many times. J is TRBJ1-4 and V is TRBV28; D perhaps matches TRBD1 (5 bases). From germline, CDR1 is MDHEN and CDR2 SYDVKM. This CDR3 is 16 amino acids long. V gave up 7 bases and J gave up 5 bases, with 20 bases separating them. CDR3 region: CASTRPGLVGNEKLFF. DNA for the CDR3: TGTGCCAGCACCCGCCCAGGGTTAGTTGGGAATGAAAAACTGTTTTTT.

This clone has at least ten counts. V gene TRBV9 combines with J gene TRBJ1-3; D not certain. V lost 4 bases and J 2 bases, leaving 10 bases between the germline ends. Germline CDR1 is SGDLS and CDR2 is YYNGEE. The CDR3 is 14 residues long. This chain's CDR3 is CASSPASTGNTIYF. CDR3 bases: TGTGCCAGCAGCCCCGCGTCTACTGGAAACACCATATATTTT. The variable domain in full, completed from reference TRBV9 and TRBJ1-3, reads DSGVTQTPKHLITATGQRVTLRCSPRSGDLSVYWYQQSLDQGLQFLIQYYNGEERAKGNILERFSAQQFPDLHSELNLSSLELGDSALYFCASSPASTGNTIYFGEGSWLTVV.

The V and J genes are TRBV9 and TRBJ2-1; D perhaps matches TRBD2 (6 bases). Trimming took 3 bases from V and 2 from J, leaving 12 bases between them. This CDR3 is built from 15 residues. Germline V gene data show CDR1 as SGDLS and CDR2 as YYNGEE. The CDR3: CASSAPGGTYNEQFF. CDR3 nucleotide sequence: TGTGCCAGCAGCGCCCCTGGGGGGACCTACAATGAGCAGTTCTTC.

This clone was picked up many times. Compared with germline, one end of the junction differs, possibly owing to a read error. The CDR3 is CASSLDRGRVNTEAFF. DNA for the CDR3: TGTGCCAGCAGCCTAGACAGGGGGCGAGTGAACACTGAAGCTTTCTTT. The chain joins TRBV11-2 to TRBJ1-1; TRBD1 agrees at 10 bases. Germline V lookup: CDR1 SGHAT, CDR2 FQNNGV. There are 16 residues in the CDR3.

This clone has a count of ten or more. This chain connects TRBV9 to TRBJ2-5; 10 bases fit TRBD1. Germline CDR1 is SGDLS and CDR2 is YYNGEE. There are 17 residues in the CDR3. V shed 0 bases and J 8 bases; nucleotides not matched to a gene: 13. The CDR3 region has the DNA TGTGCCAGCAGCGTAGGTTCAACCGGGACAGGGGACCGAACCCAGTACTTC. It encodes CASSVGSTGTGDRTQYF.

This clone was counted only a few times. The V gene is TRBV9, the J gene TRBJ2-3, with TRBD2 matching over 11 bases. There are 16 residues in the CDR3. Per the germline V gene, CDR1 is SGDLS and CDR2 is YYNGEE. Trimming at V came to 2 bases and at J to 3 bases, leaving 5 bases not matched to a gene. Here the CDR3 DNA reads TGTGCCAGCAGCGTTAGCGGGGGGGCCGGGACAGATACGCAGTATTTT. Its translation: CASSVSGGAGTDTQYF.

This clone was seen ten or more times. The chain is built from TRBV6-6 and TRBJ1-2, with 7 bases identical to TRBD1. The CDR3 is 16 amino acids. Germline CDR1 MNHNY, CDR2 SVGAGI (reference sequence). The V and J ends lost 0 bases and 1 base, in that order; junction bases with no gene match: 5. The CDR3 region has the DNA TGTGCCAGCAGTTACTCGAGCTCAGGGGGTAACTATGGCTACACCTTC. This encodes CASSYSSSGGNYGYTF.